These 15 T cell receptor beta chains originate from one sample sequenced in a study of technical replicates of blood from a handful of donors. Sequencing was performed with immunoSEQ multiplex PCR; in TCRdb, only in-frame clones are kept and a portion is missing. Among fewer than 85,000 clones, roughly 92% were seen once, and the ten largest hold roughly 0.41%. The specimen was T cells isolated from PBMCs. The receptors were gathered from a human donor in good health.

V and J are TRBV9 and TRBJ2-7; 12 positions match TRBD1. The V segment lost 6 bases and the J segment 4 bases; nucleotides outside the gene matches: 5. CDR1 and CDR2 from the germline V gene are SGDLS and YYNGEE. The CDR3 sequence is 14 residues long. DNA of the CDR3: TGTGCCAGCACCGAGGGACAGGGGGCTTACGAGCAGTACTTC. It specifies CASTEGQGAYEQYF.

The chain links TRBV9 to TRBJ2-2, with D maybe TRBD2 (7 bases). The V gene's germline CDR1 is SGDLS and CDR2 YYNGEE. The germline V and J ends were trimmed by 0 bases and 1 base, with 10 bases remaining between them. The CDR3 has 16 amino acids. CDR3 bases: TGTGCCAGCAGCGTAGGGGGGGGCGAGAACACCGGGGAGCTGTTTTTT. Its protein is CASSVGGGENTGELFF.

J is TRBJ2-7 and V is TRBV4-1, with D tentatively TRBD2 (5 bases). CDR3 length: 16 residues. Trimming removed 1 base at V and 2 bases at J, with 15 bases between. Germline loops: CDR1 MGHRA, CDR2 YSYEKL. CDR3 sequence: CASSQGPITGAYEQYF. The CDR3 DNA reads as TGCGCCAGCAGCCAAGGCCCCATTACCGGGGCCTACGAGCAGTACTTC.

The V gene is TRBV18, the J gene TRBJ1-2; 7 bases are a match to TRBD1. J was trimmed by 6 bases and V by 3 bases; bases with no gene match: 4. This CDR3 comprises 13 residues. Germline CDR1 reads KGHSH; CDR2 reads LQKENI. CDR3 region: CASSPQGVDGYTF. DNA for the CDR3: TGTGCCAGCTCACCGCAGGGGGTCGATGGCTACACCTTC.

The chain employs TRBV27 and TRBJ2-7; 12 bases fit TRBD2. The CDR3 runs 15 residues. Trimming removed 6 bases from V and 1 base from J; junction bases left unmatched: 4. Germline CDR1 is MNHEY and CDR2 is SMNVEV (reference sequence). The CDR3 region is CASSNGLAGSYEQYF. The CDR3 nucleotides read TGTGCCAGCAGCAACGGACTAGCGGGATCCTACGAGCAGTACTTC.

The chain combines TRBV9 with TRBJ2-1; 14 bases fit TRBD2. This CDR3 comprises 15 residues. V lost 2 bases and J lost 6; bases outside the gene matches: 1. CDR1 is SGDLS and CDR2 is YYNGEE in the germline V gene. This CDR3 is CASSVGTSGSNEQFF. Here the CDR3 DNA reads TGTGCCAGCAGCGTTGGGACTAGCGGGAGCAATGAGCAGTTCTTC.

This clone was seen a handful of times. CDR3 bases: TGTGCCATCACAAAAGGACAGGGAACCTACGAGCAGTACTTC. It is translated as CAITKGQGTYEQYF. This rearrangement joins TRBV10-3 to TRBJ2-7; 8 nucleotides match TRBD1. Germline loops: CDR1 ENHRY, CDR2 SYGVKD. The CDR3 covers 14 residues. J was trimmed by 2 bases and V by 7 bases; bases with no gene match: 7.

The rearrangement uses TRBV29-1 and TRBJ2-3; the match to TRBD2 covers 11 bases. This CDR3 is 14 amino acids long. Germline CDR1 is SQVTM and CDR2 is ANQGSEA. Trimming cost V 3 bases and J 6 bases; bases outside gene matches: 5. CDR3 sequence: CSVDLAGGRDTQYF. The CDR3 bases are TGCAGCGTTGACCTAGCGGGAGGTAGGGATACGCAGTATTTT.

The chain links TRBV18 to TRBJ1-2; 8 nucleotides match TRBD1. The CDR3 runs to 12 residues. The V segment lost 2 bases and the J segment 13 bases; nucleotides outside the gene matches: 6. Germline V gene sequence: CDR1 KGHSH, CDR2 LQKENI. The CDR3 loop is CASSPNRGSSTF. The CDR3 nucleotides read TGTGCCAGCTCACCAAACAGGGGGTCTTCCACCTTC.

The chain carries TRBV7-9 and TRBJ2-7; the match to TRBD2 covers 7 bases. V was clipped by 6 bases and J by 3 bases; unmatched bases: 5. This CDR3 region has 13 residues. Germline V gene sequence: CDR1 SEHNR, CDR2 FQNEAQ (reference sequence). DNA for the CDR3: TGTGCCAGCAGTTCAGGGACTATCTACGAGCAGTACTTC. This gives the protein CASSSGTIYEQYF.

V gene TRBV9 combines with J gene TRBJ2-1; 8 bases are shared with TRBD2. With V trimmed by 2 bases and J by 6 bases, 7 bases remained unmatched. The germline gives CDR1 SGDLS, CDR2 YYNGEE. The CDR3 totals 15 residues. CDR3: CASSVFSGSSNEQFF. The CDR3 bases are TGTGCCAGCAGCGTTTTCAGCGGGAGTTCCAATGAGCAGTTCTTC.

This clone occurred once. This sequence joins TRBV7-3 and TRBJ2-5, with D unresolved. Germline V gene lookup returns CDR1 SGHTA and CDR2 FQGTGA. The CDR3 contains 13 residues. Trimming pared 6 bases from V and 5 bases from J, leaving 13 bases between. The CDR3 nucleotides read TGTGCCAGCAGTTTTAGTGTCGGGGAGACCCAGTACTTC. It specifies CASSFSVGETQYF. The entire variable domain, with the rest obtained from reference TRBV7-3 and TRBJ2-5, is as follows: GAGVSQTPSNKVTEKGKYVELRCDPISGHTALYWYRQSLGQGPEFLIYFQGTGAADDSGLPNDRFFAVRPEGSVSTLKIQRTERGDSAVYLCASSFSVGETQYFGPGTRLLVL.

CDR3 coding DNA: TGTGCCAGCAGCCCCATGGTGGGACTGGAAGATACGCAGTATTTT. Translation: CASSPMVGLEDTQYF. The chain links TRBV6-6 to TRBJ2-3; D possibly corresponds to TRBD2 (6 bases). The germline V gene has CDR1 MNHNY and CDR2 SVGAGI (reference sequence). CDR3 size: 15 residues. The V gene lost 6 bases and the J gene lost 5 bases, with 18 bases spanning the gap.

This chain joins TRBV2 and TRBJ2-5; a possible D gene is TRBD2 (6 bases). The CDR3 has 13 residues. V lost 8 bases, J lost 5 bases, and 15 bases lay in between. Germline loops: CDR1 SNHLY, CDR2 FYNNEI. DNA for the CDR3: TGTGCCAGCGATGGGGGGTACGGGGAGACCCAGTACTTC. This encodes CASDGGYGETQYF.

The rearrangement joins TRBV7-6 to TRBJ2-7; TRBD1 might be the D (6 bases). The CDR3 is 17 residues long. Germline-derived CDR1 and CDR2 are SGHVS and FNYEAQ. Between the trimmed V and J ends, which lost 5 bases and 5 bases, there was a span of 25 bases. This chain's CDR3 is CASSPTPGHFYGNEQYF. CDR3 nucleotides: TGTGCCAGCAGCCCAACTCCGGGACACTTTTATGGGAACGAGCAGTACTTC.